The 6 T cell receptor beta chains in this list originate from one sample, sequenced in a study of Ad26.COV2.S vaccination and SARS-CoV-2 variants. Treatment denoted: 15 to 20 received Ad26.COV2.S at low or high dose, single or two shots; a few received placebo; per-sample allocation not given. It was on day 63 after the first vaccine or placebo injection that samples were taken. Assay: immunoSEQ multiplex PCR; the TCRdb copy retains only in-frame clones and omits some. This table has around 400,000 clones, roughly 85% appearing once. The sample in question was peripheral blood, obtained in a trial of Ad26.COV2.S vaccine versus placebo. These receptors came from a person between 18 and 60 years old who received the Ad26.COV2.S COVID-19 vaccine or a placebo.

V usage is TRBV19 and J usage is TRBJ2-1; the match to TRBD2 covers 9 bases. V lost 5 bases to trimming and J lost 5 bases; unmatched junction nucleotides: 4. This CDR3 is 14 amino acids long. Germline assignment: CDR1 LNHDA and CDR2 SQIVND (reference sequence). CDR3 loop: CASSWASGDNEQFF. The CDR3 bases are TGTGCCAGTAGTTGGGCTAGCGGGGACAATGAGCAGTTCTTC.

The chain joins TRBV5-6 to TRBJ2-7; TRBD1 aligns across 8 bases. Germline CDR1 reads SGHDT; CDR2 reads YYEEEE. Trimming at V came to 0 bases and at J to 9 bases, leaving 5 bases not matched to a gene. The CDR3 covers 13 residues. The CDR3 region has the DNA TGTGCCAGCAGCTTGGGGACAGGGTCTTGGCAGTACTTC. Its translation: CASSLGTGSWQYF.

The chain joins TRBV30 to TRBJ1-3, with D unresolved. There are 13 residues in the CDR3. Between the trimmed V and J ends, which lost 0 bases and 5 bases, there was a span of 8 bases. The V gene's germline CDR1 is GTSNPN and CDR2 SVGIG (reference sequence). CDR3 region: CAWSVLFRNTIYF. In DNA, the CDR3 is TGTGCCTGGAGTGTACTTTTTCGAAACACCATATATTTT.

The rearrangement joins TRBV5-1 to TRBJ2-7; D ambiguous. Germline V gives CDR1 SGHRS, CDR2 YFSETQ. The V end was cut by 0 bases, the J end by 5 bases, with 9 bases between. The CDR3 sequence is 13 residues long. In DNA, the CDR3 is TGCGCCAGCAGCTTGGCCAATGGAAACGAGCAGTACTTC. Translation: CASSLANGNEQYF.

V gene TRBV9 combines with J gene TRBJ1-1, with 8 bases identical to TRBD1. The J segment lost 1 base and the V segment lost 4 bases, leaving 6 bases of the junction unmatched. The CDR3 is 15 residues long. Germline V gives CDR1 SGDLS, CDR2 YYNGEE. The CDR3 DNA sequence: TGTGCCAGCAGCCCACACAGGGGGGAGAACACTGAAGCTTTCTTT. Its translation is CASSPHRGENTEAFF.

The chain combines TRBV3-1 (or the pseudogene TRBV3-2) with TRBJ1-6, with no clear D. The germline CDR1 and CDR2 sequences are LGHDT and YNNKEL (reference sequence). V lost 3 bases, J lost 9 bases, and 12 bases lay in between. The CDR3 length is 14 residues. CDR3 amino acids: CASSHLDKGSPLHF. CDR3 coding DNA: TGTGCCAGCAGCCATTTGGATAAGGGTTCACCCCTCCACTTT.